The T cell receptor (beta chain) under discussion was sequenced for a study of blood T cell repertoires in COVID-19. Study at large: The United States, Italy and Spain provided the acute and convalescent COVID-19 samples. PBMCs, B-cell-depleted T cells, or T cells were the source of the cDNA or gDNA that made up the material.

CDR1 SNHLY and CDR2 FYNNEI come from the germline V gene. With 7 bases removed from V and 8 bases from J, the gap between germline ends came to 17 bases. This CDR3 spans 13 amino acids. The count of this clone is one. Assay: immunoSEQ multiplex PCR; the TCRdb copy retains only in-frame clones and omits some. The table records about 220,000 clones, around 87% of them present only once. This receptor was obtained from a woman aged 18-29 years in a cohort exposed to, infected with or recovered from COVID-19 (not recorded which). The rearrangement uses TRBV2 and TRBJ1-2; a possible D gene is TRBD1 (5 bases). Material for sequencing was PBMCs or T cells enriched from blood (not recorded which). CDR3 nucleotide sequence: TGTGCCAGCAACCTGGGGCGTACCCCCGGCTACACCTTC. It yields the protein CASNLGRTPGYTF.